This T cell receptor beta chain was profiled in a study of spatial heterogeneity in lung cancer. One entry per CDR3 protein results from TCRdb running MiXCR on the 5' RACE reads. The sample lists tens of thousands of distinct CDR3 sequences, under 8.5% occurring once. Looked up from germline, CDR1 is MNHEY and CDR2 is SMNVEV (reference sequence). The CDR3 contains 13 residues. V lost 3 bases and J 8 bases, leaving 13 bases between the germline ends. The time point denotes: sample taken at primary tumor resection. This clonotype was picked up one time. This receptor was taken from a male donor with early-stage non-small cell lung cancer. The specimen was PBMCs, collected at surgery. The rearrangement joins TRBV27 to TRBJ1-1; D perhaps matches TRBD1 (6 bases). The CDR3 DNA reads TGTGCCAGCAGTTTTGCAGGGGTAGGAGAAGCTTTCTTT. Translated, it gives CASSFAGVGEAFF.